Below are 29 T cell receptor beta chains sequenced from a single sample in a study of a mutant IDH1 vaccine in newly diagnosed glioma. Generated by immunoSEQ multiplex PCR, the TCRdb table keeps only in-frame clones and is missing some. The sample contains roughly 36,000 clones, around nine tenths of which appear only once. Their specific antigens are unknown. Time point in this sample: week 23, last vaccination. The content of each vaccine dose was 300 ug of mutant IDH1 20-mer peptide, and topical imiquimod accompanied it. Sequences were derived from PBMCs, sampled from a glioma patient whose treatment included an IDH1 peptide vaccine. The receptor source for this set is a man in his forties with glioma.

This chain connects TRBV18 to TRBJ2-3; no firm D call. The CDR3 covers 11 residues. Trimming removed 4 bases at V and 2 bases at J, with 1 base between. The germline V gene encodes CDR1 KGHSH and CDR2 LQKENI. CDR3 amino acids: CASSHTDTQYF. The CDR3 region has the DNA TGTGCCAGCTCACACACAGATACGCAGTATTTT.

The chain is built from TRBV28 and TRBJ1-1, with a weak D call TRBD1 (6 bases). The germline gives CDR1 MDHEN, CDR2 SYDVKM. V was clipped by 2 bases and J by 1 base, with 11 bases between them. The CDR3 runs 15 residues. This chain's CDR3 is CASSLRGAGNTEAFF. CDR3 bases: TGTGCCAGCAGTTTACGGGGGGCCGGGAACACTGAAGCTTTCTTT.

The rearrangement links TRBV7-9 to TRBJ1-1, with D possibly matching TRBD1 (5 bases). Germline V gives CDR1 SEHNR, CDR2 FQNEAQ (reference sequence). V lost 4 bases and J lost 1, with 16 bases in between. This CDR3 has 16 residues. Written as DNA, the CDR3 is TGTGCCAGCAGCTACGTGGGCGGACAACGGAACACTGAAGCTTTCTTT. This translates into CASSYVGGQRNTEAFF.

The chain carries TRBV2 and TRBJ2-1; TRBD1 might be the D (6 bases). Per the germline V gene, CDR1 is SNHLY and CDR2 is FYNNEI. V gave up 9 bases and J gave up 0 bases, with 12 bases separating them. The CDR3 covers 14 residues. CDR3 residues: CASHLGGSYNEQFF. The CDR3 nucleotides are TGTGCCAGTCATCTAGGGGGCTCCTACAATGAGCAGTTCTTC.

The chain uses TRBV28 and TRBJ1-2; 8 bases map to TRBD1. In germline, CDR1 is MDHEN, CDR2 SYDVKM. Trimming removed 1 base from V and 0 bases from J; junction bases left unmatched: 4. CDR3 size: 16 residues. As DNA, the CDR3 is TGTGCCAGCAGTTTATTCGGACAGGGAGCTAACTATGGCTACACCTTC. Its protein product is CASSLFGQGANYGYTF.

V usage is TRBV7-2 and J usage is TRBJ2-1; 10 nucleotides agree with TRBD2. V gave up 4 bases and J gave up 4 bases; unmatched junction bases: 7. CDR3 length equals 16 residues. CDR1 SGHTA and CDR2 FQGNSA come from the germline V gene. CDR3 protein: CASSSPGLAFYNEQFF. For the CDR3, the DNA is TGTGCCAGCAGCTCTCCGGGACTAGCGTTTTACAATGAGCAGTTCTTC.

The gene calls are TRBV30 and TRBJ2-3; tentatively, D is TRBD2 (6 bases). The CDR3 covers 15 residues. Trimming took 3 bases from V and 0 from J, leaving 13 bases between them. CDR1 and CDR2 from the germline V gene are GTSNPN and SVGIG (reference sequence). As DNA, the CDR3 is TGTGCCTGGAGCGGGTCAGGGACTAGCACAGATACGCAGTATTTT. It is translated as CAWSGSGTSTDTQYF.

The table lists this clone with a count of one. The J gene is TRBJ1-2, the V gene TRBV5-6, with TRBD1 matching 8 bases. With 0 bases clipped from V and 3 bases from J, the junction kept 4 bases outside the gene matches. This CDR3 spans 15 amino acids. Germline CDR1 is SGHDT and CDR2 is YYEEEE. This chain's CDR3 is CASSLGDRGDYGYTF. CDR3 nucleotide sequence: TGTGCCAGCAGCTTGGGAGACAGGGGAGACTATGGCTACACCTTC.

The rearrangement links TRBV9 to TRBJ2-3, with no clear D. Germline CDR1 is SGDLS and CDR2 is YYNGEE. This CDR3 comprises 13 residues. Deletions cut 2 bases from V and 4 bases from J, with 8 bases between. Here the CDR3 DNA reads TGTGCCAGCAGCGTCCGACTCCCAGATACGCAGTATTTT. As protein: CASSVRLPDTQYF.

The V and J genes are TRBV6-5 and TRBJ1-1, with 8 bases matching TRBD1. V dropped 10 bases and J dropped 1; count of bases not matched to a gene: 8. Germline loops: CDR1 MNHEY, CDR2 SVGAGI. The CDR3 is made up of 14 amino acids. The CDR3 is CATEETGENTEAFF. The CDR3 DNA sequence: TGTGCCACCGAGGAGACAGGGGAGAACACTGAAGCTTTCTTT.

The gene calls are TRBV19 and TRBJ1-1, with D possibly matching TRBD1 (5 bases). This CDR3 comprises 13 residues. The ends were cut back, 5 bases at V and 1 base at J, with 8 bases in the middle. CDR1 and CDR2 from the germline V gene are LNHDA and SQIVND (reference sequence). DNA for the CDR3: TGTGCCAGTAGTGCCGGGGGGAACACTGAAGCTTTCTTT. It translates to CASSAGGNTEAFF.

The chain has TRBV18 and TRBJ2-5; no clear D gene. With 2 bases removed from V and 5 bases from J, the gap between germline ends came to 12 bases. This CDR3 is built from 14 residues. Germline V gene data show CDR1 as KGHSH and CDR2 as LQKENI. The CDR3 reads CASSPYSPPETQYF. DNA of the CDR3: TGTGCCAGCTCACCATATTCACCCCCGGAGACCCAGTACTTC.

V and J are TRBV5-1 and TRBJ2-2, with TRBD2 matching 10 bases. Germline V CDR1 and CDR2: SGHRS, YFSETQ. The CDR3 spans 16 residues. Unmatched junction bases numbered 5, after V lost 0 bases and J lost 6 bases. CDR3 sequence (DNA): TGCGCCAGCAGCTTGGTCCTAGCGGGAGTGTCCGGGGAGCTGTTTTTT. It encodes CASSLVLAGVSGELFF.

The chain recombines TRBV2 with TRBJ2-3, with 8 bases matching TRBD2. This CDR3 contains 15 residues. Germline CDR1 and CDR2: SNHLY and FYNNEI. J was trimmed by 5 bases and V by 8 bases; bases with no gene match: 12. CDR3 sequence: CASHLGTRIGDTQYF. In DNA, the CDR3 is TGTGCCAGCCACCTCGGGACTAGGATTGGAGATACGCAGTATTTT.

The chain couples TRBV4-1 to TRBJ2-1; 12 bases line up with TRBD2. Germline lookup yields CDR1 MGHRA and CDR2 YSYEKL. The ends lost 2 bases at V and 5 bases at J; junction bases unmatched: 13. This CDR3 spans 19 amino acids. CDR3 amino acids: CASSQPPGRLAGGDNEQFF. In DNA form, the CDR3 reads TGCGCCAGCAGCCAACCCCCTGGGAGGCTAGCGGGAGGGGACAATGAGCAGTTCTTC.

This chain uses TRBV27 with TRBJ1-1; D not resolved. Trimming pared 3 bases from V and 4 bases from J, leaving 12 bases between. The CDR3 spans 14 residues. Germline CDR1 is MNHEY and CDR2 is SMNVEV (reference sequence). The CDR3 reads CASSFGDGGTEAFF. CDR3 bases: TGTGCCAGCAGTTTTGGGGATGGTGGCACTGAAGCTTTCTTT.

This sequence joins TRBV4-1 and TRBJ1-2; unclear D gene. There are 13 residues in the CDR3. Per germline, CDR1 MGHRA and CDR2 YSYEKL. With 1 base removed from V and 8 bases from J, the gap between germline ends came to 11 bases. Here the CDR3 reads CASSQVGRGGYTF. The CDR3 DNA sequence: TGCGCCAGCAGCCAAGTCGGAAGAGGCGGCTACACCTTC.

This rearrangement joins TRBV7-9 to TRBJ2-1; TRBD2 is a possible D gene (6 bases). With 3 bases removed from V and 9 bases from J, the gap between germline ends came to 9 bases. The CDR3 has 12 residues. Germline V lookup: CDR1 SEHNR, CDR2 FQNEAQ (reference sequence). The CDR3 DNA follows: TGTGCCAGCAGCTTTGCGCGGGGTGAGCAGTTCTTC. Translated: CASSFARGEQFF. The whole variable domain, remainder taken from reference TRBV7-9 and TRBJ2-1, is DTGVSQNPRHKITKRGQNVTFRCDPISEHNRLYWYRQTLGQGPEFLTYFQNEAQLEKSRLLSDRFSAERPKGSFSTLEIQRTEQGDSAMYLCASSFARGEQFFGPGTRLTVL.

For this clone: At the DNA level, this CDR3 is encoded by other sequences in the same sample as well. This sequence joins TRBV27 and TRBJ1-1; D gene ambiguous. Looked up from germline, CDR1 is MNHEY and CDR2 is SMNVEV (reference sequence). Trimming took off 7 bases at V and 5 bases at J, with 20 bases between the two ends. The CDR3 totals 15 residues. DNA for the CDR3: TGTGCCAGCACACCTCACTGGGCGGTCAGAACTGAAGCTTTCTTT. Protein sequence: CASTPHWAVRTEAFF.

The chain joins TRBV21-1 to TRBJ2-7; TRBD1 is the table's D call, not checked against the DNA. TRBV21-1 is given as a pseudogene. CDR3 length: 19 amino acids. CDR3 nucleotide sequence: TGTGCCAGCAGCAACCCGCGGGACAGGGCCCTCGTCAGGGCCTACGAGCAGTACTTC. Protein product: CASSNPRDRALVRAYEQYF.

This clone has only one observation. Other DNA sequences in the sample encode the same CDR3. The genes are TRBV19 and TRBJ1-5; 8 bases align to TRBD1. The CDR3 is 14 amino acids. Per germline, CDR1 LNHDA and CDR2 SQIVND (reference sequence). The V segment lost 4 bases and the J segment 2 bases; nucleotides outside the gene matches: 1. The CDR3 sequence: CASSTTGGNQPQHF. In DNA, the CDR3 is TGTGCCAGTAGTACGACAGGGGGCAATCAGCCCCAGCATTTT.

The chain has TRBV2 and TRBJ2-6; TRBD1 might be the D (6 bases). CDR3 size: 19 residues. V was clipped by 7 bases and J by 0 bases, with 22 bases between them. The germline V gene has CDR1 SNHLY and CDR2 FYNNEI. For the CDR3, the DNA is TGTGCCAGCACCGACGATCGACAGGAGAGTTTCTCTGGGGCCAACGTCCTGACTTTC. This gives the protein CASTDDRQESFSGANVLTF.

The J gene is TRBJ1-5, the V gene TRBV25-1, with D perhaps matching TRBD1 (6 bases). Trimming cost V 5 bases and J 3 bases, with 14 bases left between them. CDR3 size: 15 residues. The germline gives CDR1 MGHDK, CDR2 SYGVNS. The CDR3 DNA follows: TGTGCCAGCAGTCCCCAGGGGTCAGACAATCAGCCCCAGCATTTT. This sequence encodes CASSPQGSDNQPQHF.

The V gene is TRBV28, the J gene TRBJ1-4; D is possibly TRBD1 (5 bases). The germline gives CDR1 MDHEN, CDR2 SYDVKM. This CDR3 is 16 amino acids long. The germline V and J ends were trimmed by 2 bases and 1 base, with 11 bases remaining between them. CDR3 loop: CASSLMGGGTNEKLFF. In DNA, the CDR3 is TGTGCCAGCAGTTTAATGGGTGGGGGAACTAATGAAAAACTGTTTTTT.

This clone was observed once. This sequence joins TRBV19 and TRBJ1-2, with D unresolved. Trimming took 5 bases from V and 3 from J, leaving 10 bases between them. This CDR3 spans 13 amino acids. Germline CDR1 LNHDA, CDR2 SQIVND (reference sequence). The chain's CDR3 is CASSQWTDYGYTF. The CDR3, as DNA: TGTGCCAGTAGTCAGTGGACGGACTATGGCTACACCTTC. The complete variable domain, with remaining parts taken from reference TRBV19 and TRBJ1-2, reads DGGITQSPKYLFRKEGQNVTLSCEQNLNHDAMYWYRQDPGQGLRLIYYSQIVNDFQKGDIAEGYSVSREKKESFPLTVTSAQKNPTAFYLCASSQWTDYGYTFGSGTRLTVV.

DNA for the CDR3: TGTGCCAGCAGCCAAGATATAGGGACAAGCCCTAGCACAGATACGCAGTATTTT. This encodes CASSQDIGTSPSTDTQYF. The chain is built from TRBV4-2 and TRBJ2-3; tentative D call: TRBD1 (6 bases). Trimming took 0 bases from V and 0 from J, leaving 16 bases between them. Looked up from germline, CDR1 is LGHNA and CDR2 is YNFKEQ. The CDR3 totals 18 residues.

Only a few counts were recorded for this clone. This chain links TRBV2 with TRBJ2-1, with 7 positions matching TRBD1. The CDR3 length is 16 residues. In germline, CDR1 is SNHLY, CDR2 FYNNEI. J was trimmed by 0 bases and V by 8 bases; bases with no gene match: 10. The CDR3 sequence is CASRTEGGSSYNEQFF. CDR3 sequence (DNA): TGTGCCAGCCGAACAGAAGGGGGCAGCTCCTACAATGAGCAGTTCTTC.

This clone came up once. The chain joins TRBV6-1 to TRBJ1-4; no clear D gene. Trimming took off 0 bases at V and 0 bases at J, with 11 bases between the two ends. The CDR3 is made up of 17 amino acids. Germline loops: CDR1 MNHNS, CDR2 SASEGT. CDR3 sequence (DNA): TGTGCCAGCAGTGAAGCAGCGAAAATTACAACTAATGAAAAACTGTTTTTT. The encoded protein is CASSEAAKITTNEKLFF.

This clone was seen once. The J gene is TRBJ1-3, the V gene TRBV11-3, with 8 bases that match TRBD1. Germline V gene lookup returns CDR1 SGHNT and CDR2 YENEEA. With V trimmed by 5 bases and J by 0 bases, 12 bases remained unmatched. This CDR3 region has 18 residues. The CDR3 region is CASSLSPHRGSSGNTIYF. For the CDR3, the DNA is TGTGCCAGCAGCCTCTCTCCGCACAGGGGGAGCTCTGGAAACACCATATATTTT.